The 29 T cell receptor beta chains given below trace back to one sample, sequenced in a study of cytomegalovirus exposure and HLA in healthy donors. PCR used 60 Vbeta primers and 13 Jbeta primers. The repertoire was sequenced with immunoSEQ multiplex PCR; TCRdb's copy has only in-frame clones and lacks some. The sample shows over 200,000 clones, approximately 84% of them seen only once. The sequenced sample was PBMCs. These receptors were obtained from a woman between 40 and 50 years old in good health and CMV-seronegative.

This rearrangement joins TRBV11-1 to TRBJ1-1; no reliable D call. The CDR3 is 13 residues long. The germline V gene has CDR1 SGHAT and CDR2 FQDESV (reference sequence). With 3 bases removed from V and 5 bases from J, the gap between germline ends came to 10 bases. The CDR3 nucleotides read TGTGCCAGCAGCTTTGTATATTCGACTGAAGCTTTCTTT. Translating gives CASSFVYSTEAFF.

Turning to this clone: This sample also contains other DNA sequences that code for the same CDR3. V is TRBV11-2 and J is TRBJ2-3, with 9 nucleotides matching TRBD2. CDR1 and CDR2 from the germline V gene are SGHAT and FQNNGV. V shed 0 bases, J shed 2 bases, and the junction held 0 bases outside the gene matches. The CDR3 consists of 15 residues. CDR3 residues: CASSLEGLATDTQYF. DNA for the CDR3: TGTGCCAGCAGCTTAGAGGGACTAGCCACAGATACGCAGTATTTT.

The chain carries TRBV18 and TRBJ1-2; 7 bases are shared with TRBD1. With V trimmed by 2 bases and J by 4 bases, 7 bases remained unmatched. The CDR3 has 15 residues. Germline CDR1 is KGHSH and CDR2 is LQKENI. CDR3 in amino acids: CASSPGTGDLYGYTF. The CDR3, as DNA: TGTGCCAGCTCACCAGGAACAGGGGACCTCTATGGCTACACCTTC.

This clone was seen only once. The chain links TRBV19 to TRBJ1-2, with D tentatively TRBD1 (5 bases). V dropped 7 bases and J dropped 3 bases, with 18 bases sitting between them. The germline V gene has CDR1 LNHDA and CDR2 SQIVND (reference sequence). The CDR3 length is 15 residues. CDR3 in DNA: TGTGCCAGTACCGGGGGGAGGGCGCAGGACTATGGCTACACCTTC. Residues: CASTGGRAQDYGYTF. The full variable domain, rest sourced from reference TRBV19 and TRBJ1-2, is DGGITQSPKYLFRKEGQNVTLSCEQNLNHDAMYWYRQDPGQGLRLIYYSQIVNDFQKGDIAEGYSVSREKKESFPLTVTSAQKNPTAFYLCASTGGRAQDYGYTFGSGTRLTVV.

The chain joins TRBV11-2 to TRBJ2-1, with D possibly being TRBD2 (7 bases). Germline V CDR1 and CDR2: SGHAT, FQNNGV. V lost 6 bases and J lost 8, with 14 bases in between. CDR3 length equals 13 residues. The CDR3 spells CASSRGGNHEQFF. CDR3 in DNA: TGTGCCAGCAGTAGGGGGGGCAATCATGAGCAGTTCTTC.

The rearrangement joins TRBV20-1 to TRBJ1-1; D unresolved. The CDR3 has 11 amino acids. V lost 6 bases and J lost 8, with 13 bases in between. Germline V gene data show CDR1 as DFQATT and CDR2 as SNEGSKA (reference sequence). DNA for the CDR3: TGCAGTGCACGAGGCTCGATAGAAGCTTTCTTT. This encodes CSARGSIEAFF.

This chain connects TRBV29-1 to TRBJ2-7; the D is unclear. Trimming stripped 4 bases from V and 2 bases from J, with 6 bases between. This CDR3 is built from 11 residues. CDR1 is SQVTM and CDR2 is ANQGSEA in the germline V gene. The CDR3 DNA follows: TGCAGCGTTGTAGTCCCCTACGAGCAGTACTTC. Protein sequence: CSVVVPYEQYF.

This chain links TRBV5-5 with TRBJ1-5; D is possibly TRBD1 (6 bases). The germline CDR1 and CDR2 sequences are SGHKS and YYEKEE (reference sequence). Trimming stripped 4 bases from V and 3 bases from J, with 17 bases between. CDR3 size: 16 residues. The CDR3 DNA reads TGTGCCAGCAGCCCTATAAGCCGGGACACCAATCAGCCCCAGCATTTT. This codes for CASSPISRDTNQPQHF.

The chain carries TRBV6-4 and TRBJ2-7; tentative D call: TRBD2 (6 bases). Germline CDR1 and CDR2: MRHNA and SNTAGT. CDR3 length: 17 amino acids. V was cut by 2 bases and J by 2 bases, with 19 bases left in between. The CDR3 region is CASSDARDPAGTYEQYF. In DNA form, the CDR3 reads TGTGCCAGCAGTGACGCGAGGGATCCGGCGGGGACCTACGAGCAGTACTTC.

The chain is built from TRBV5-4 and TRBJ1-2; D is perhaps TRBD1 (6 bases). The germline V gene has CDR1 SGHNT and CDR2 YYREEE (reference sequence). Trimming stripped 1 base from V and 4 bases from J, with 11 bases between. The length of the CDR3 is 14 residues. CDR3 amino acids: CASSLNRAIYGYTF. The CDR3 DNA reads as TGTGCCAGCAGCTTGAACAGGGCGATCTATGGCTACACCTTC.

The sample holds a few counts of this clone. The chain is built from TRBV11-3 and TRBJ1-3, with no clear D. There are 14 residues in the CDR3. Trimming left V 1 base short and J 3 bases short, with 7 bases between. Germline CDR1 is SGHNT and CDR2 is YENEEA. Here the CDR3 DNA reads TGTGCCAGCAGCTTAGGAGGGCGTGGAAACACCATATATTTT. Residues: CASSLGGRGNTIYF.

CDR3 in DNA: TGTGCCAGCAGCTTACAAACTAACTATGGCTACACCTTC. It specifies CASSLQTNYGYTF. The chain carries TRBV11-2 and TRBJ1-2; D is unresolved. The CDR3 spans 13 residues. The germline V gene encodes CDR1 SGHAT and CDR2 FQNNGV. V dropped 2 bases and J dropped 0 bases, with 4 bases sitting between them.

The chain recombines TRBV2 with TRBJ2-1, with D unclear. Trimming left V 8 bases short and J 4 bases short, with 12 bases between. The CDR3 has 13 residues. CDR1 is SNHLY and CDR2 is FYNNEI in the germline V gene. Here the CDR3 reads CASVADQYNEQFF. CDR3 DNA: TGTGCCAGCGTGGCGGATCAATACAATGAGCAGTTCTTC.

CDR3 nucleotides: TGTGCCAGCAGCGAGGTAGGGGCAGGGAACACTGAAGCTTTCTTT. It is translated as CASSEVGAGNTEAFF. The V call is TRBV9, the J call TRBJ1-1, with a tentative D call TRBD1 (5 bases). CDR1 is SGDLS, CDR2 YYNGEE, per germline. There are 15 residues in the CDR3. V was trimmed by 3 bases and J by 1 base, leaving 13 bases between them.

J is TRBJ1-1 and V is TRBV5-5, with D possibly TRBD1 on 5 matching bases. The CDR3 sequence is 14 residues long. Germline V gene sequence: CDR1 SGHKS, CDR2 YYEKEE (reference sequence). Trimming shortened V by 3 bases and J by 1 base, and 10 bases separated the two germline ends. In DNA form, the CDR3 reads TGTGCCAGCAGCTGGGGACTTCGGAACACTGAAGCTTTCTTT. This sequence encodes CASSWGLRNTEAFF.

The chain couples TRBV18 to TRBJ1-1; perhaps TRBD1 as D (5 bases). This CDR3 region has 15 residues. V lost 3 bases to trimming and J lost 1 base, with 12 bases between them. The V gene's germline CDR1 is KGHSH and CDR2 LQKENI. The CDR3 is CASSPFRGENTEAFF. CDR3 nucleotides: TGTGCCAGCTCACCCTTCCGGGGGGAGAACACTGAAGCTTTCTTT.

V usage is TRBV6-4 and J usage is TRBJ2-1; 9 bases fit TRBD2. The germline CDR1 and CDR2 sequences are MRHNA and SNTAGT. The CDR3 has 16 amino acids. With 0 bases clipped from V and 8 bases from J, the junction kept 8 bases outside the gene matches. In DNA, the CDR3 is TGTGCCAGCAGTGACTCGGTGGCGGGGGGGCCCCATGAGCAGTTCTTC. Encoded protein: CASSDSVAGGPHEQFF.

The V and J genes are TRBV2 and TRBJ2-4; 10 bases are a match to TRBD2. This CDR3 has 19 amino acids. CDR1 is SNHLY and CDR2 is FYNNEI in the germline V gene. Germline trimming cut 7 bases from V and 0 bases from J; bases unmatched to any gene: 15. Here the CDR3 reads CASTDRPAGGTLAKNIQYF. Here the CDR3 DNA reads TGTGCCAGCACCGACCGTCCAGCGGGGGGGACTCTAGCCAAAAACATTCAGTACTTC.

CDR3 nucleotide sequence: TGTGCCAGCAGTGAACGGGGGACTGGGGCCAACGTCCTGACTTTC. Translation: CASSERGTGANVLTF. V is TRBV6-1 and J is TRBJ2-6; tentative D call: TRBD2 (6 bases). This CDR3 has 15 residues. V shed 2 bases and J shed 2 bases, with 7 bases lying between them. Per germline, CDR1 MNHNS and CDR2 SASEGT.

Details on this clone: One end of the junction is discordant with germline, which a read error may explain. Other nucleotide sequences from this sample produce the same CDR3. CDR3 sequence (DNA): TGTGCCAGCGGACCGGGAAGCAATCAGCCCCAGCACTTT. Its protein is CASGPGSNQPQHF. The chain joins TRBV9 to TRBJ1-5, with unresolved D. This CDR3 contains 13 residues. Germline-derived CDR1 and CDR2 are SGDLS and YYNGEE.

This clone was counted only a few times. V gene TRBV7-6 combines with J gene TRBJ2-5, with a possible D match to TRBD1 (5 bases). Deletions cut 1 base from V and 4 bases from J, with 16 bases between. From germline, CDR1 is SGHVS and CDR2 FNYEAQ. The CDR3 is made up of 16 amino acids. The CDR3 bases are TGTGCCAGCAGCTTAGTTGTAACAGGCCCGGGAGAGACCCAGTACTTC. This codes for CASSLVVTGPGETQYF.

The rearrangement links TRBV5-1 to TRBJ2-3, with 9 bases matching TRBD2. J gave up 2 bases and V 4 bases, and 11 bases lay outside the gene matches. Germline values: CDR1 SGHRS, CDR2 YFSETQ. This CDR3 contains 17 residues. For the CDR3, the DNA is TGCGCCAGCAGCCGGGGGCGGGGGGGGTCCTACACAGATACGCAGTATTTT. This encodes CASSRGRGGSYTDTQYF.

V is TRBV5-6 and J is TRBJ1-2; a weak D match, TRBD1 (5 bases). Germline assignment: CDR1 SGHDT and CDR2 YYEEEE. V lost 0 bases and J lost 6, with 6 bases in between. CDR3 length equals 12 residues. CDR3 residues: CASSLEGHGYTF. CDR3 in DNA: TGTGCCAGCAGCTTGGAGGGGCATGGCTACACCTTC.

The chain recombines TRBV5-1 with TRBJ1-1; D is unclear. The ends were cut back, 0 bases at V and 3 bases at J, with 9 bases in the middle. This CDR3 is 14 amino acids long. CDR1 and CDR2 from the germline V gene are SGHRS and YFSETQ. CDR3 loop: CASSLESGYTEAFF. DNA of the CDR3: TGCGCCAGCAGCTTGGAATCCGGTTACACTGAAGCTTTCTTT.

The rearrangement uses TRBV2 and TRBJ1-2; D remains unclear. The CDR3 sequence is 11 residues long. CDR1 is SNHLY, CDR2 FYNNEI, per germline. V was shortened by 8 bases and J by 6 bases, with 10 bases between the two germline ends. Written as DNA, the CDR3 is TGTGCCAGCGGCAAAAGCGATGGCTACACCTTC. Its protein is CASGKSDGYTF.

V and J are TRBV6-5 and TRBJ2-7; D is possibly TRBD1 (5 bases). Germline-derived CDR1 and CDR2 are MNHEY and SVGAGI. The length of the CDR3 is 14 residues. Trimming took 6 bases from V and 2 from J, leaving 14 bases between them. CDR3 amino acids: CASRPDSYTYEQYF. The CDR3 nucleotides read TGTGCCAGCAGACCTGACAGCTACACCTACGAGCAGTACTTC.

V and J are TRBV7-8 and TRBJ2-3; TRBD2 agrees at 7 bases. The CDR3 is made up of 17 amino acids. Trimming took 5 bases from V and 2 from J; bases not matched to a gene: 13. CDR1 is SGHVS and CDR2 is FQNEAQ in the germline V gene. CDR3 region: CASSPMTRSGDTDTQYF. The CDR3 DNA reads TGTGCCAGCAGCCCGATGACTAGAAGCGGGGACACAGATACGCAGTATTTT.

The chain combines TRBV7-2 with TRBJ2-2; D not certain. Germline V gives CDR1 SGHTA, CDR2 FQGNSA. This CDR3 has 16 residues. V was clipped by 5 bases and J by 0 bases, with 13 bases between them. DNA of the CDR3: TGTGCCAGCAGCCCGATCACAACAGCGAACACCGGGGAGCTGTTTTTT. The encoded protein is CASSPITTANTGELFF. Full variable domain (rest looked up from reference TRBV7-2 and TRBJ2-2): GAGVSQSPSNKVTEKGKDVELRCDPISGHTALYWYRQSLGQGLEFLIYFQGNSAPDKSGLPSDRFSAERTGGSVSTLTIQRTQQEDSAVYLCASSPITTANTGELFFGEGSRLTVL.

The chain recombines TRBV7-9 with TRBJ2-5; 7 bases fit TRBD1. Germline assignment: CDR1 SEHNR and CDR2 FQNEAQ (reference sequence). V lost 5 bases and J lost 4; bases outside the gene matches: 4. The length of the CDR3 is 13 residues. CDR3 in amino acids: CASSQTGTETQYF. The CDR3 bases are TGTGCCAGCAGCCAGACAGGGACAGAGACCCAGTACTTC.